This T cell receptor beta chain was identified in a study of CD8+ T cells in alopecia areata. The CDR3 covers 12 residues. Germline CDR1 is SGHAT and CDR2 is FQNNGV. V gave up 5 bases and J gave up 4 bases, with 8 bases separating them. About this clone itself: Its antigen is unknown.

Findings of the study overall: In scalp samples, resident alphabeta T cells of normal skin are also sequenced. Lesional scalp displayed greater clonality than normal scalp, most notably in alopecia totalis/universalis. Many expanded lesional clones stayed in scalp and blood while on tofacitinib.

Sequencing relied on a cDNA template that was reverse transcribed from extracted RNA. Clones were sequenced by immunoSEQ multiplex PCR, and TCRdb holds only the in-frame ones, with some missing. The sample lists a few hundred thousand clones, around 66% occurring once. Treatment denoted: oral pan-JAK inhibitor, 5-10 mg twice daily. Obtained from alopecia areata patients were lesional scalp punch biopsies along with peripheral blood. The receptor's source is a human donor with alopecia areata. The chain employs TRBV11-2 and TRBJ1-2; D not resolved. The sample in question was CD4+ T cells sorted from blood, obtained between weeks 43 and 45, from a patient treated with tofacitinib. This CDR3 reads CASSREGYGYTF. CDR3 DNA sequence: TGTGCCAGCAGCCGCGAAGGCTATGGCTACACCTTC.